This entry lists 26 T cell receptor beta chains sequenced from one sample in a study of PD-1 blockade in mismatch repair-deficient tumors. Sequencing was performed with immunoSEQ multiplex PCR; in TCRdb, only in-frame clones are kept and a portion is missing. The profile covers fewer than 45,000 clones, with 70% to 90% appearing a single time and roughly 3.9% taken by the ten largest. The sample consisted of peripheral blood, taken around 75 weeks after starting pembrolizumab. The receptors here all came from an adult with mismatch repair-deficient cancer.

The chain uses TRBV2 and TRBJ1-1; 9 bases are a match to TRBD1. CDR1 SNHLY and CDR2 FYNNEI come from the germline V gene. This CDR3 is 14 amino acids long. Trimming at V came to 6 bases and at J to 5 bases, leaving 7 bases not matched to a gene. The CDR3 nucleotides are TGTGCCAGCAGCCAAGACAGGGGGTTGACTGAAGCTTTCTTT. Translating it yields CASSQDRGLTEAFF.

A remark on this clone: One end of the junction does not line up with germline, which may come from a read error. Distinct nucleotide sequences in the sample also encode this CDR3. The CDR3 protein is CASSVGGTSGASYEQYF. Written as DNA, the CDR3 is TGTGCCAGCAGCGTAGGGGGGACTAGCGGGGCCTCCTATGAGCAGTACTTC. This chain connects TRBV9 to TRBJ2-7; 13 bases line up with TRBD2. This CDR3 comprises 17 residues. Germline V CDR1 and CDR2: SGDLS, YYNGEE.

The genes are TRBV30 and TRBJ2-1; D ambiguous. CDR1 is GTSNPN, CDR2 SVGIG, per germline (reference sequence). V dropped 5 bases and J dropped 9 bases, with 11 bases sitting between them. CDR3 length: 11 residues. The CDR3 spells CAWGDLFEQFF. As DNA, the CDR3 is TGTGCCTGGGGAGACCTTTTTGAGCAGTTCTTC. The full variable domain, rest sourced from reference TRBV30 and TRBJ2-1, is SQTIHQWPATLVQPVGSPLSLECTVEGTSNPNLYWYRQAAGRGLQLLFYSVGIGQISSEVPQNLSASRPQDRQFILSSKKLLLSDSGFYLCAWGDLFEQFFGPGTRLTVL.

V is TRBV10-3 and J is TRBJ2-3; 8 bases are a match to TRBD1. V lost 5 bases and J lost 2; bases outside the gene matches: 3. The germline gives CDR1 ENHRY, CDR2 SYGVKD. The length of the CDR3 is 14 residues. The CDR3 DNA sequence: TGTGCCATCAGTCCGGGACAGGACACAGATACGCAGTATTTT. Residues: CAISPGQDTDTQYF.

The chain links TRBV5-5 to TRBJ2-3, with D unresolved. V lost 0 bases to trimming and J lost 1 base, with 6 bases between them. This CDR3 has 14 residues. Per germline, CDR1 SGHKS and CDR2 YYEKEE (reference sequence). CDR3 loop: CASSLGPGTDTQYF. CDR3 nucleotides: TGTGCCAGCAGCTTGGGGCCCGGCACAGATACGCAGTATTTT.

A few counts support this clone. The chain has TRBV28 and TRBJ1-3; 7 bases are a match to TRBD1. The junction had 8 bases not matched to a gene; V was cut back by 6 bases and J by 6 bases. This CDR3 has 14 residues. The germline V gene encodes CDR1 MDHEN and CDR2 SYDVKM. In DNA, the CDR3 is TGTGCCAGCAGACAGCCAGGGGGGGTAAACACCATATATTTT. Translated: CASRQPGGVNTIYF.

CDR3 coding DNA: TGTGCCATCAGTGACCCCATCCGGCAGACGAACACTGAAGCTTTCTTT. Translated: CAISDPIRQTNTEAFF. The rearrangement links TRBV10-3 to TRBJ1-1, with no clear D. This CDR3 has 16 residues. The germline gives CDR1 ENHRY, CDR2 SYGVKD. The V and J ends lost 3 bases and 1 base respectively, with 15 bases between them.

The chain recombines TRBV19 with TRBJ2-1, with unresolved D. Germline V gene lookup returns CDR1 LNHDA and CDR2 SQIVND (reference sequence). V was shortened by 6 bases and J by 5 bases, with 11 bases between the two germline ends. The CDR3 is 13 amino acids. DNA for the CDR3: TGTGCCAGTAGGAAGTGGGTGGACAATGAGCAGTTCTTC. It specifies CASRKWVDNEQFF.

The V call is TRBV29-1, the J call TRBJ2-1, with D unclear. The CDR3 is 11 residues long. The ends were cut back, 8 bases at V and 7 bases at J, with 12 bases in the middle. From germline, CDR1 is SQVTM and CDR2 ANQGSEA. This CDR3 is CSFRPGNEQFF. In DNA form, the CDR3 reads TGCAGCTTTCGACCTGGGAATGAGCAGTTCTTC.

There are a few counts of this clone. This sequence joins TRBV30 and TRBJ2-1; 9 bases match TRBD2. The CDR3 is 15 amino acids. J gave up 7 bases and V 4 bases, and 11 bases lay outside the gene matches. CDR1 is GTSNPN and CDR2 is SVGIG in the germline V gene (reference sequence). The CDR3 DNA reads TGTGCCTGGATCGTGTTAGCGGGAGTATCAAATGAGCAGTTCTTC. Encoded protein: CAWIVLAGVSNEQFF.

The chain links TRBV18 to TRBJ1-4; TRBD1 matches 10 bases. J was trimmed by 7 bases and V by 5 bases; bases with no gene match: 10. Germline values: CDR1 KGHSH, CDR2 LQKENI. The length of the CDR3 is 16 residues. CDR3 sequence reads: CASSGPSGTGAEKLFF. CDR3 in DNA: TGTGCCAGCTCAGGCCCCTCGGGGACAGGGGCTGAAAAACTGTTTTTT.

The rearrangement joins TRBV7-2 to TRBJ1-1; weak D call: TRBD1 (5 bases). The CDR3 runs to 15 residues. V shed 5 bases and J shed 5 bases, with 18 bases lying between them. The germline V gene has CDR1 SGHTA and CDR2 FQGNSA. The CDR3 sequence: CASSLRGPSKTEAFF. The CDR3 nucleotides are TGTGCCAGCAGCCTAAGGGGACCATCGAAGACTGAAGCTTTCTTT.

The chain couples TRBV5-1 to TRBJ2-1; D is unresolved. The length of the CDR3 is 12 residues. V gave up 1 base and J gave up 7 bases, with 6 bases separating them. Germline assignment: CDR1 SGHRS and CDR2 YFSETQ. CDR3 coding DNA: TGCGCCAGCAGCTTGATAGGGAATGAGCAGTTCTTC. The encoded protein is CASSLIGNEQFF.

This clone was seen only once. The V gene is TRBV30, the J gene TRBJ2-5; no reliable D call. Between the trimmed V and J ends, which lost 3 bases and 0 bases, there was a span of 8 bases. The CDR3 totals 13 residues. Germline V gene lookup returns CDR1 GTSNPN and CDR2 SVGIG (reference sequence). The chain's CDR3 is CAWSRNNQETQYF. Written as DNA, the CDR3 is TGTGCCTGGAGCAGGAACAACCAAGAGACCCAGTACTTC.

This clone was recorded once. The J gene is TRBJ1-4, the V gene TRBV18; perhaps TRBD1 as D (5 bases). V was pared by 3 bases and J by 7 bases, with 9 bases between. CDR3 length: 13 residues. Germline lookup yields CDR1 KGHSH and CDR2 LQKENI. The CDR3 loop reads CASSPSGSEKLFF. The CDR3 nucleotides read TGTGCCAGCTCACCTTCAGGGAGTGAAAAACTGTTTTTT.

The chain employs TRBV5-1 and TRBJ1-3; a weak D match, TRBD1 (5 bases). This CDR3 has 15 residues. V lost 4 bases, J lost 0 bases, and 11 bases lay in between. Germline V gene sequence: CDR1 SGHRS, CDR2 YFSETQ. This CDR3 is CASSPGAVSGNTIYF. CDR3 bases: TGCGCCAGCAGCCCTGGGGCCGTCTCTGGAAACACCATATATTTT.

The J gene is TRBJ1-3, the V gene TRBV9; possible D gene TRBD1, 5 bases. This CDR3 region has 16 residues. With 3 bases removed from V and 4 bases from J, the gap between germline ends came to 17 bases. Germline V gives CDR1 SGDLS, CDR2 YYNGEE. The CDR3 DNA is TGTGCCAGCAGCGGTTTTGGGGCGCAGGAGGGAAACACCATATATTTT. Protein sequence: CASSGFGAQEGNTIYF.

In its sample, this clone was seen a few times. The chain carries TRBV29-1 and TRBJ2-7, with 9 bases lining up with TRBD1. The CDR3 is 14 residues long. Germline-derived CDR1 and CDR2 are SQVTM and ANQGSEA. J gave up 2 bases and V 3 bases, and 5 bases lay outside the gene matches. Here the CDR3 reads CSVDPGQGAYEQYF. DNA for the CDR3: TGCAGCGTTGACCCGGGACAGGGAGCCTACGAGCAGTACTTC.

The chain couples TRBV13 to TRBJ2-2, with 10 nucleotides matching TRBD2. J lost 5 bases, V lost 1 base, and 4 bases had no gene match. The CDR3 consists of 16 residues. CDR1 is PRHDT and CDR2 is FYEKMQ in the germline V gene (reference sequence). CDR3 sequence reads: CASSLVRTSGTGELFF. The CDR3 DNA is TGTGCCAGCAGCTTAGTTCGGACTAGCGGTACCGGGGAGCTGTTTTTT.

This clone was observed a single time. The gene calls are TRBV30 and TRBJ1-1; D may be TRBD1 (5 bases). Trimming removed 4 bases at V and 1 base at J, with 13 bases between. The CDR3 totals 14 residues. CDR1 and CDR2 (germline): GTSNPN, SVGIG (reference sequence). The CDR3 coding sequence is TGTGCCTGGACTCGGGACGGACCGAACACTGAAGCTTTCTTT. Amino acids: CAWTRDGPNTEAFF.

The sample holds one count of this clone. V usage is TRBV7-3 and J usage is TRBJ2-3; 7 positions agree with TRBD2. Germline CDR1 is SGHTA and CDR2 is FQGTGA. V lost 5 bases, J lost 4 bases, and 9 bases stayed unmatched. CDR3 length equals 15 residues. CDR3 protein: CASSPRGGGPDTQYF. For the CDR3, the DNA is TGTGCCAGCAGCCCCCGTGGGGGAGGGCCAGATACGCAGTATTTT.

This chain joins TRBV4-1 and TRBJ1-4, with D unclear. This CDR3 is built from 15 residues. Trimming left V 2 bases short and J 0 bases short, with 7 bases between. Germline V gene data show CDR1 as MGHRA and CDR2 as YSYEKL. The CDR3 sequence: CASSQYGATNEKLFF. DNA for the CDR3: TGCGCCAGCAGCCAATACGGAGCAACTAATGAAAAACTGTTTTTT.

The J gene is TRBJ2-2, the V gene TRBV6-5, with D maybe TRBD2 (5 bases). With 5 bases removed from V and 3 bases from J, the gap between germline ends came to 10 bases. Germline CDR1 and CDR2: MNHEY and SVGAGI. This CDR3 spans 14 amino acids. Here the CDR3 reads CASSRGIYTGELFF. CDR3 nucleotide sequence: TGTGCCAGCAGTCGAGGGATATACACCGGGGAGCTGTTTTTT.

For the CDR3, the DNA is TGTGCCAGCAGCCCACTGGGACTAACGAACACCGGGGAGCTGTTTTTT. As protein: CASSPLGLTNTGELFF. The chain employs TRBV11-2 and TRBJ2-2; TRBD2 matches 7 bases. CDR1 is SGHAT and CDR2 is FQNNGV in the germline V gene. V lost 5 bases, J lost 0 bases, and 6 bases stayed unmatched. CDR3 length: 16 amino acids.

This clone was found a few times. The rearrangement uses TRBV7-6 and TRBJ2-2; D unclear. Germline V gene sequence: CDR1 SGHVS, CDR2 FNYEAQ. The V and J ends lost 8 bases and 4 bases respectively, with 11 bases between them. The CDR3 extends over 13 amino acids. CDR3 nucleotide sequence: TGTGCCAGCGGCTGGGAAGGCACCGGGGAGCTGTTTTTT. It specifies CASGWEGTGELFF.

The chain links TRBV20-1 to TRBJ2-1; D gene ambiguous. Trimming cost V 4 bases and J 10 bases, with 8 bases left between them. This CDR3 spans 10 amino acids. CDR1 is DFQATT and CDR2 is SNEGSKA in the germline V gene (reference sequence). The CDR3 DNA reads TGCAGTGCTATAGCTCTGGAGCAGTTCTTC. It specifies CSAIALEQFF.